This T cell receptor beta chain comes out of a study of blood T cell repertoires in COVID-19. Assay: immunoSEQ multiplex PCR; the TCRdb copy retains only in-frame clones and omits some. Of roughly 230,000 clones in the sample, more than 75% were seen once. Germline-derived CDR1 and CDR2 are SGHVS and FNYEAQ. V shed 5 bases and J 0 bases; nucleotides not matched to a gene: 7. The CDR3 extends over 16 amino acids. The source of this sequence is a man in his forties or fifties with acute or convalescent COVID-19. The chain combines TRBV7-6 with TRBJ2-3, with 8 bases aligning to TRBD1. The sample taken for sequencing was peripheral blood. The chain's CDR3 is CASSPPTGVSTDTQYF. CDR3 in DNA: TGTGCCAGCAGCCCACCGACAGGGGTGAGCACAGATACGCAGTATTTT. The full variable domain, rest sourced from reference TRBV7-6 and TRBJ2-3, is GAGVSQSPRYKVTKRGQDVALRCDPISGHVSLYWYRQALGQGPEFLTYFNYEAQQDKSGLPNDRFSAERPEGSISTLTIQRTEQRDSAMYRCASSPPTGVSTDTQYFGPGTRLTVL.